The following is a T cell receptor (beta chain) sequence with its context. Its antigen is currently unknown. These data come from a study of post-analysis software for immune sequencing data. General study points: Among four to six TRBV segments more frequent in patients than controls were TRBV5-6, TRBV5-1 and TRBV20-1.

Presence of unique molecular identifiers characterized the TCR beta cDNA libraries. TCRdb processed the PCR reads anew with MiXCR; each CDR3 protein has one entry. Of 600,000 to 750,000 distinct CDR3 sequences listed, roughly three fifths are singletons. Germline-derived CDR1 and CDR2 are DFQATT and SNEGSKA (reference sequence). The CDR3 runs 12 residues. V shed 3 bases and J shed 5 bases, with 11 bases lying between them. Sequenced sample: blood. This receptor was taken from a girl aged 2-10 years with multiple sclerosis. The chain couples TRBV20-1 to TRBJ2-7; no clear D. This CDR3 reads CSASDRGDEQYF. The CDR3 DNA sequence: TGCAGTGCTAGTGACCGTGGAGACGAGCAGTACTTC.